This T cell receptor beta chain was observed in a study of radiotherapy plus CTLA-4 blockade in lung cancer. Study at large: 15% to 20% of patients responded objectively, and 25% to 40% achieved disease control. The study's findings and limits: TCR clones originating in tumors grew in number in blood after radiotherapy plus ipilimumab. Interferon-beta, together with early blood T cell clone dynamics, reportedly best predicted response.

Those patients who had chemo-refractory metastatic non-small-cell lung cancer were given focal radiation along with CTLA-4 blockade through ipilimumab. The assay was immunoSEQ multiplex PCR, and TCRdb's table has in-frame clones only and misses some. This table has some 100,000 clones, approximately 82% appearing once. Details on this clone: Its target is unknown.

This specimen consisted of peripheral blood, obtained from a patient treated with radiotherapy plus ipilimumab. This TCR was sampled from a human donor with non-small cell lung cancer that progressed on radiotherapy plus ipilimumab.

Written as DNA, the CDR3 is TGTGCCAGCAGCTTCCGGACTAGCGGGAGCACAGATACGCAGTATTTT. Amino acids: CASSFRTSGSTDTQYF. V usage is TRBV9 and J usage is TRBJ2-3; 11 bases fit TRBD2. Unmatched junction bases numbered 4, after V lost 4 bases and J lost 0 bases. Germline-derived CDR1 and CDR2 are SGDLS and YYNGEE. The CDR3 loop spans 16 amino acids. The full variable domain, rest sourced from reference TRBV9 and TRBJ2-3, is DSGVTQTPKHLITATGQRVTLRCSPRSGDLSVYWYQQSLDQGLQFLIQYYNGEERAKGNILERFSAQQFPDLHSELNLSSLELGDSALYFCASSFRTSGSTDTQYFGPGTRLTVL.